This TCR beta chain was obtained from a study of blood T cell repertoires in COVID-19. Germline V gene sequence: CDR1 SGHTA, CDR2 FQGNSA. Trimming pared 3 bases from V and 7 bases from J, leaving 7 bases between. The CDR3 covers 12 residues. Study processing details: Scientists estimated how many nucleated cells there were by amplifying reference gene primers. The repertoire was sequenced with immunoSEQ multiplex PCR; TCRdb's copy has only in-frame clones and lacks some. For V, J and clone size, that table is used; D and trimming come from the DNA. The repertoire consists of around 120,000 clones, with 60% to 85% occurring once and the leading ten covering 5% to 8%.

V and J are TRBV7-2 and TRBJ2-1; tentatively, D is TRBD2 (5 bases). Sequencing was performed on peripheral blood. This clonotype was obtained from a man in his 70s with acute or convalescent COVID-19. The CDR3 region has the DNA TGTGCCAGCAGCTTTCCGGGGAATGAGCAGTTCTTC. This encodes CASSFPGNEQFF.